Presented here are 23 T cell receptor beta chains from one specimen sequenced in a study of blood T cell repertoires in COVID-19 (dated by TCRdb to about 2020). Preparation of the library involved the immunoSEQ multiplex PCR assay. TCRdb obtained this table from immuneACCESS and retained in-frame rearrangements with V and J assigned. These tables miss some clones; where compared with another copy, unresolved V genes account for less than half of the shortfall, and the remainder is unexplained. Across this sample there are more than 85,000 clones, with approximately 90% seen only once. The top ten constitute roughly 1.7% of the sample. Material: peripheral blood. The receptor set was obtained from a man between 60 and 75 years old with acute or convalescent COVID-19.

The chain links TRBV7-8 to TRBJ1-4; D perhaps matches TRBD1 (6 bases). The CDR3 is 14 residues long. V was shortened by 6 bases and J by 0 bases, with 8 bases between the two germline ends. The germline CDR1 and CDR2 sequences are SGHVS and FQNEAQ. The CDR3 DNA reads TGTGCCAGCAGGGACAGTACAACTAATGAAAAACTGTTTTTT. It translates to CASRDSTTNEKLFF.

DNA of the CDR3: TGTGCCAGCTCACCTACTAGCGCTGGGGCCAACGTCCTGACTTTC. This translates into CASSPTSAGANVLTF. The chain recombines TRBV18 with TRBJ2-6, with 7 bases fitting TRBD2. Trimming cost V 3 bases and J 2 bases; bases outside gene matches: 1. Germline CDR1 KGHSH, CDR2 LQKENI. This CDR3 comprises 15 residues.

With respect to this clone: Other DNA sequences of this sample code for an identical CDR3. The chain carries TRBV29-1 and TRBJ1-5, with a weak D call TRBD1 (5 bases). Germline CDR1 and CDR2: SQVTM and ANQGSEA. The CDR3 length is 12 residues. Trimming shortened V by 4 bases and J by 7 bases, and 11 bases separated the two germline ends. This CDR3 is CSVGQGSQPQHF. The CDR3 DNA reads TGCAGCGTTGGGCAGGGTAGCCAGCCCCAGCATTTT.

CDR3 DNA: TGTGCCAGCAGTTCCCGACAGGGTAGCTCCTACAATGAGCAGTTCTTC. Its translation is CASSSRQGSSYNEQFF. This chain uses TRBV28 with TRBJ2-1; TRBD1 agrees at 7 bases. This CDR3 spans 16 amino acids. Germline CDR1 reads MDHEN; CDR2 reads SYDVKM. V dropped 4 bases and J dropped 0; count of bases not matched to a gene: 6.

V usage is TRBV21-1 and J usage is TRBJ2-1; no DNA check was done on the table's D call, TRBD2. TRBV21-1 is flagged as a pseudogene. This CDR3 has 18 amino acids. The CDR3 region has the DNA TGTGCCAGCAGCAAAGTAGTAACTAGCCCCCGGTCCTACAATGAGCAGTTCTTC. As protein: CASSKVVTSPRSYNEQFF.

The rearrangement uses TRBV11-2 and TRBJ2-7; 8 bases line up with TRBD1. Germline V gene data show CDR1 as SGHAT and CDR2 as FQNNGV. The V and J ends lost 4 bases and 3 bases, in that order; junction bases with no gene match: 5. This CDR3 region has 14 residues. The CDR3 nucleotides read TGTGCCAGCAGCTACGACAGGGGCGACTACGAGCAGTACTTC. Residues: CASSYDRGDYEQYF.

This clone was picked up one time. CDR3 bases: TGTGCCAGCAGCCCAGGGGCCTCATTTCTCTCTGGAAACACCATATATTTT. Protein product: CASSPGASFLSGNTIYF. The chain recombines TRBV7-9 with TRBJ1-3; TRBD1 is a possible D gene (6 bases). V shed 5 bases and J shed 0 bases, with 17 bases lying between them. CDR1 is SEHNR and CDR2 is FQNEAQ in the germline V gene (reference sequence). The CDR3 is 17 amino acids.

J is TRBJ2-5 and V is TRBV14, with 9 nucleotides matching TRBD1. V lost 3 bases, J lost 2 bases, and 7 bases stayed unmatched. CDR1 SGHDN and CDR2 FVKESK come from the germline V gene. The CDR3 consists of 16 residues. Here the CDR3 DNA reads TGTGCCAGCAGCCAGCACAGGGGGCGGTGGCAAGAGACCCAGTACTTC. It yields the protein CASSQHRGRWQETQYF.

The chain employs TRBV27 and TRBJ1-3; perhaps TRBD1 as D (5 bases). Germline V gene lookup returns CDR1 MNHEY and CDR2 SMNVEV (reference sequence). The CDR3 sequence is 15 residues long. V gave up 5 bases and J gave up 0 bases, with 11 bases separating them. The CDR3 here is CASSRQPSSGNTIYF. The CDR3 region has the DNA TGTGCCAGCAGTAGACAGCCAAGCTCTGGAAACACCATATATTTT.

This chain links TRBV10-1 with TRBJ2-4; a weak D match, TRBD2 (5 bases). V lost 0 bases, J lost 0 bases, and 9 bases lay in between. The CDR3 sequence is 16 residues long. The germline CDR1 and CDR2 sequences are WNHNN and SYGVQD (reference sequence). The CDR3 is CASSESLEGAKNIQYF. For the CDR3, the DNA is TGCGCCAGCAGTGAGTCTTTAGAGGGAGCCAAAAACATTCAGTACTTC.

The chain combines TRBV6-5 with TRBJ1-6, with a possible D match to TRBD1 (5 bases). Germline lookup yields CDR1 MNHEY and CDR2 SVGAGI. The CDR3 length is 15 residues. The germline V and J ends were trimmed by 5 bases and 5 bases, with 13 bases remaining between them. The DNA for the CDR3 is TGTGCCAGCAGTCCCGCCAGGGCTGATAATTCACCCCTCCACTTT. Translation gives CASSPARADNSPLHF.

The gene calls are TRBV6-1 and TRBJ2-5, with 8 bases fitting TRBD1. Losses at the gene ends were 1 base for V and 4 bases for J; bases not matched to a gene: 5. Germline values: CDR1 MNHNS, CDR2 SASEGT. The CDR3 has 15 amino acids. CDR3 sequence (DNA): TGTGCCAGCAGTGAAGGGACAGGGATCGGAGAGACCCAGTACTTC. Translating it yields CASSEGTGIGETQYF.

J is TRBJ1-5 and V is TRBV28, with D possibly TRBD1 on 6 matching bases. This CDR3 comprises 15 residues. With 4 bases removed from V and 1 base from J, the gap between germline ends came to 11 bases. CDR1 and CDR2 from the germline V gene are MDHEN and SYDVKM. The CDR3 DNA reads as TGTGCCAGCAGTTCCGGGGGGCTGAGCAATCAGCCCCAGCATTTT. Amino acid sequence: CASSSGGLSNQPQHF.

The rearrangement links TRBV19 to TRBJ2-3; 8 nucleotides line up with TRBD2. J lost 4 bases, V lost 7 bases, and 16 bases had no gene match. CDR1 is LNHDA and CDR2 is SQIVND in the germline V gene (reference sequence). The CDR3 sequence is 17 residues long. The CDR3 loop reads CASKRRRAGDGSDTQYF. The CDR3 coding sequence is TGTGCCAGTAAGAGGAGGAGAGCGGGAGATGGCTCAGATACGCAGTATTTT. Supplemented by reference TRBV19 and TRBJ2-3, the full variable domain reads DGGITQSPKYLFRKEGQNVTLSCEQNLNHDAMYWYRQDPGQGLRLIYYSQIVNDFQKGDIAEGYSVSREKKESFPLTVTSAQKNPTAFYLCASKRRRAGDGSDTQYFGPGTRLTVL.

The gene calls are TRBV7-9 and TRBJ2-1; TRBD2 aligns across 9 bases. Germline values: CDR1 SEHNR, CDR2 FQNEAQ (reference sequence). CDR3 length: 18 amino acids. Trimming at V came to 3 bases and at J to 6 bases, leaving 15 bases not matched to a gene. In nucleotides, the CDR3 is TGTGCCAGCAGCTTCCCGCCCCGGCTAGCGGGAATGGCCAATGAGCAGTTCTTC. Protein product: CASSFPPRLAGMANEQFF.

The chain recombines TRBV7-9 with TRBJ2-7; D possibly corresponds to TRBD1 (6 bases). CDR3 size: 15 residues. Trimming pared 2 bases from V and 3 bases from J, leaving 14 bases between. Germline loops: CDR1 SEHNR, CDR2 FQNEAQ (reference sequence). CDR3 coding DNA: TGTGCCAGCAGCTTATTACAGGGAGAAATCTACGAGCAGTACTTC. Translated: CASSLLQGEIYEQYF. Full variable domain (outside the CDR3, taken from reference TRBV7-9 and TRBJ2-7): DTGVSQNPRHKITKRGQNVTFRCDPISEHNRLYWYRQTLGQGPEFLTYFQNEAQLEKSRLLSDRFSAERPKGSFSTLEIQRTEQGDSAMYLCASSLLQGEIYEQYFGPGTRLTVT.

The CDR3, as DNA: TGTGCCAGCAGCAGGGGCGGGGAAGAGACCCAGTACTTC. Residues: CASSRGGEETQYF. The gene calls are TRBV5-5 and TRBJ2-5, with D maybe TRBD2 (6 bases). CDR1 and CDR2 from the germline V gene are SGHKS and YYEKEE (reference sequence). The CDR3 has 13 residues. The V and J ends lost 4 bases and 3 bases respectively, with 10 bases between them.

This CDR3 is CASRVAGAYYEQYF. The CDR3 coding sequence is TGTGCCAGTAGGGTAGCGGGAGCATACTACGAGCAGTACTTC. V is TRBV19 and J is TRBJ2-7, with TRBD2 matching 9 bases. Germline CDR1 LNHDA, CDR2 SQIVND (reference sequence). V lost 6 bases and J lost 3; bases outside the gene matches: 6. CDR3 length equals 14 residues.

V is TRBV7-2 and J is TRBJ2-2; 8 nucleotides agree with TRBD1. Germline values: CDR1 SGHTA, CDR2 FQGNSA. Trimming took 1 base from V and 4 from J; bases not matched to a gene: 5. The CDR3 extends over 16 amino acids. CDR3 in amino acids: CASSLGSDRVTGELFF. CDR3 nucleotides: TGTGCCAGCAGCTTAGGCTCGGACAGGGTCACCGGGGAGCTGTTTTTT.

The chain links TRBV3-1 (or the pseudogene TRBV3-2) to TRBJ2-7; 8 nucleotides align to TRBD1. Germline assignment: CDR1 LGHDT and CDR2 YNNKEL (reference sequence). J gave up 2 bases and V 5 bases, and 5 bases lay outside the gene matches. This CDR3 is 14 amino acids long. The CDR3 sequence: CASSLTGETYEQYF. The CDR3 DNA reads TGTGCCAGCAGCTTGACAGGGGAAACCTACGAGCAGTACTTC.

The chain has TRBV28 and TRBJ1-5, with 10 bases fitting TRBD1. V shed 5 bases and J 2 bases; nucleotides not matched to a gene: 3. The CDR3 sequence is 15 residues long. Per germline, CDR1 MDHEN and CDR2 SYDVKM. Written as DNA, the CDR3 is TGTGCCAGCAGTCTCGGACAGGGGGGCAATCAGCCCCAGCATTTT. This sequence encodes CASSLGQGGNQPQHF.

The chain is built from TRBV28 and TRBJ2-7; D gene ambiguous. This CDR3 contains 14 residues. Germline values: CDR1 MDHEN, CDR2 SYDVKM. V was shortened by 5 bases and J by 1 base, with 12 bases between the two germline ends. The CDR3 sequence: CASSPPRKSYEQYF. The CDR3 nucleotides are TGTGCCAGCAGTCCCCCCAGGAAGTCCTACGAGCAGTACTTC.

V is TRBV5-1 and J is TRBJ2-5; 13 positions agree with TRBD2. V was clipped by 3 bases and J by 3 bases; unmatched bases: 11. The CDR3 runs to 18 residues. Germline V CDR1 and CDR2: SGHRS, YFSETQ. CDR3 amino acids: CASSSGTLGTSGKETQYF. The CDR3 nucleotides are TGCGCCAGCAGCTCAGGGACACTCGGGACTAGCGGGAAAGAGACCCAGTACTTC.